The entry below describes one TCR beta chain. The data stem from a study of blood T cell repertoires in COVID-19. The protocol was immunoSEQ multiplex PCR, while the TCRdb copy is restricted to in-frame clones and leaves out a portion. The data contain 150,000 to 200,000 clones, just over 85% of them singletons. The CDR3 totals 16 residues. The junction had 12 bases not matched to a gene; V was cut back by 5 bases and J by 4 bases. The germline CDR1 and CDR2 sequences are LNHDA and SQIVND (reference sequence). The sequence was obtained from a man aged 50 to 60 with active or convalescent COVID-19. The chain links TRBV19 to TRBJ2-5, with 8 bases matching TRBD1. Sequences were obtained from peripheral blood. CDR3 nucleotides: TGTGCCAGTAGTGCCAAAACAGGGGGGTTGTTAGAGACCCAGTACTTC. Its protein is CASSAKTGGLLETQYF. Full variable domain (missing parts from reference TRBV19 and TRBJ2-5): DGGITQSPKYLFRKEGQNVTLSCEQNLNHDAMYWYRQDPGQGLRLIYYSQIVNDFQKGDIAEGYSVSREKKESFPLTVTSAQKNPTAFYLCASSAKTGGLLETQYFGPGTRLLVL.